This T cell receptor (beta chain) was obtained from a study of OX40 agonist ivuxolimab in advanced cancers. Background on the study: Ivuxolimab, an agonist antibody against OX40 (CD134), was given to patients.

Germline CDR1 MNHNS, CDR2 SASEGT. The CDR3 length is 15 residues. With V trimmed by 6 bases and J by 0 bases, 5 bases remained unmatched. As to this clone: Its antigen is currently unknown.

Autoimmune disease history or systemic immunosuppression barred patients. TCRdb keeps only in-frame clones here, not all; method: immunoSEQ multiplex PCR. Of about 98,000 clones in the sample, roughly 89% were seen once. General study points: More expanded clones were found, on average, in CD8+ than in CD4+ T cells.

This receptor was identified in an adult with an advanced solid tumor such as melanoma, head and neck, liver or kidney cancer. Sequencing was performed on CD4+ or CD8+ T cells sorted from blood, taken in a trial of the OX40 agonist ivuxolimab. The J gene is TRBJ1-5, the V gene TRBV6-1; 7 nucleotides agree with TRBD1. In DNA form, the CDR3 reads TGTGCCAGCAGCAGGGACAGTTATAGCAATCAGCCCCAGCATTTT. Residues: CASSRDSYSNQPQHF.